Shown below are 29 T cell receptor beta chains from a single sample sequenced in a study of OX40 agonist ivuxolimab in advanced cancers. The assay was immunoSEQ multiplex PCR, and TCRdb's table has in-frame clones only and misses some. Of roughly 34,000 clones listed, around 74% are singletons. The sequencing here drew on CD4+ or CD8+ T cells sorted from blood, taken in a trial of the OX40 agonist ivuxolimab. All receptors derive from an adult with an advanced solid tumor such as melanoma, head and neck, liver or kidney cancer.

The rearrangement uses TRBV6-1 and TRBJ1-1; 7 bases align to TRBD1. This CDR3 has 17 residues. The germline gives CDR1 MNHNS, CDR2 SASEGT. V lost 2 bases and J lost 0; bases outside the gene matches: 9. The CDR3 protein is CASSEWKGTDMNTEAFF. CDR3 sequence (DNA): TGTGCCAGCAGTGAATGGAAGGGGACAGACATGAACACTGAAGCTTTCTTT.

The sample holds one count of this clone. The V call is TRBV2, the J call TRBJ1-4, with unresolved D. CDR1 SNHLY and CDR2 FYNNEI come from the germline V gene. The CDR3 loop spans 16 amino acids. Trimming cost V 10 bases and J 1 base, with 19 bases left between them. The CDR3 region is CAIDTGLGQTNEKLFF. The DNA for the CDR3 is TGTGCCATCGACACGGGCCTCGGGCAAACTAATGAAAAACTGTTTTTT. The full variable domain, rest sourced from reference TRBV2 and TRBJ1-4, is EPEVTQTPSHQVTQMGQEVILRCVPISNHLYFYWYRQILGQKVEFLVSFYNNEISEKSEIFDDQFSVERPDGSNFTLKIRSTKLEDSAMYFCAIDTGLGQTNEKLFFGSGTQLSVL.

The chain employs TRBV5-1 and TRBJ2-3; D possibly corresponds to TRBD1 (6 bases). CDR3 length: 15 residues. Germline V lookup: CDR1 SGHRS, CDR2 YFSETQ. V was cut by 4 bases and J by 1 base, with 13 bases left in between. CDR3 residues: CASSGVGARTDTQYF. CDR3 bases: TGCGCCAGCAGCGGGGTGGGGGCCCGCACAGATACGCAGTATTTT.

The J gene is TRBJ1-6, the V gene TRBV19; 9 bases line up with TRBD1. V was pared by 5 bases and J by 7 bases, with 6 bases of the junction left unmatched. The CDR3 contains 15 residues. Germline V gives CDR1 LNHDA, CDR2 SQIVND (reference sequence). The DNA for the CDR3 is TGTGCCAGTAGTCTCCGACAGGGGGGGAATTCACCCCTCCACTTT. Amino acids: CASSLRQGGNSPLHF.

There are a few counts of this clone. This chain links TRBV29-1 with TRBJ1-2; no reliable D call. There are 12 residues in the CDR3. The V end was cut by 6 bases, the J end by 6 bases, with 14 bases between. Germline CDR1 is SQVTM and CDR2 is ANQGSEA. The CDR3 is CSVSRGADGYTF. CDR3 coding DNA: TGCAGCGTGTCTCGGGGTGCTGATGGCTACACCTTC. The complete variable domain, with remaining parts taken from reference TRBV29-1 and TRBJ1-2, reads SAVISQKPSRDICQRGTSLTIQCQVDSQVTMMFWYRQQPGQSLTLIATANQGSEATYESGFVIDKFPISRPNLTFSTLTVSNMSPEDSSIYLCSVSRGADGYTFGSGTRLTVV.

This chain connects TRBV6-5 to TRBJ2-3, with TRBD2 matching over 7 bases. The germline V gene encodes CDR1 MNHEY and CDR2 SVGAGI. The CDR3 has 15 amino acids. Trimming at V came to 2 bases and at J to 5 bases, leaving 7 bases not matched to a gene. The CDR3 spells CASSYDTSGGDTQYF. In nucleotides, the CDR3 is TGTGCCAGCAGTTACGATACGTCGGGGGGAGATACGCAGTATTTT.

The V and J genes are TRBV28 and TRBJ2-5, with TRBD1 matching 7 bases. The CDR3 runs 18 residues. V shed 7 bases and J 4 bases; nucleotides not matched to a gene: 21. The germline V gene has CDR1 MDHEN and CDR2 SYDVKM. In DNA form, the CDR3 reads TGTGCCAGCACCTCCCCATCCCAGACAGGGAACAGAGGAGAGACCCAGTACTTC. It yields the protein CASTSPSQTGNRGETQYF. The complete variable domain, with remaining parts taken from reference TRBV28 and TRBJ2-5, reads DVKVTQSSRYLVKRTGEKVFLECVQDMDHENMFWYRQDPGLGLRLIYFSYDVKMKEKGDIPEGYSVSREKKERFSLILESASTNQTSMYLCASTSPSQTGNRGETQYFGPGTRLLVL.

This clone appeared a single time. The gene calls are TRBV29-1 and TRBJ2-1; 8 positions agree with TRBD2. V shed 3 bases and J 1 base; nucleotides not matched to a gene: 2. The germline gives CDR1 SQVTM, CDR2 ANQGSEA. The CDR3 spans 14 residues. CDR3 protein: CSVDRGGSYNEQFF. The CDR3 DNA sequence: TGCAGCGTTGATCGGGGGGGATCCTACAATGAGCAGTTCTTC.

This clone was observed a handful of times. The CDR3 loop reads CASALKAGSRGNYGYTF. CDR3 DNA sequence: TGTGCCAGCGCTCTCAAGGCCGGATCTAGGGGTAACTATGGCTACACCTTC. V gene TRBV27 combines with J gene TRBJ1-2, with a weak D call TRBD1 (5 bases). Looked up from germline, CDR1 is MNHEY and CDR2 is SMNVEV (reference sequence). This CDR3 contains 17 residues. Trimming stripped 8 bases from V and 1 base from J, with 23 bases between.

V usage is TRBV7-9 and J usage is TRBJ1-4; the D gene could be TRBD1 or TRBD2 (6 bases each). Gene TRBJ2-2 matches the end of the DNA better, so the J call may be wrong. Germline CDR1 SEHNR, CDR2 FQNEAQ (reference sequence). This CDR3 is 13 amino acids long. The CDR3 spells CASSLAGGEELFF. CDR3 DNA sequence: TGTGCCAGCAGCTTAGCGGGGGGCGAGGAGCTGTTTTTT.

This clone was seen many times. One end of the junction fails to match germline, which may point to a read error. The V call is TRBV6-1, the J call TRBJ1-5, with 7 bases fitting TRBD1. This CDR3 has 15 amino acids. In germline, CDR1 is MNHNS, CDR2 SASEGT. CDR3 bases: TGTGCCATCAGTGAGTTAGGACAGGGCAATCAGCCCCAGCATTTT. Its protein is CAISELGQGNQPQHF.

The CDR3, as DNA: TGTGCCAGCAGCTCTAGGGGCGGGGGGAACACAGATACGCAGTATTTT. Translating it yields CASSSRGGGNTDTQYF. This chain joins TRBV27 and TRBJ2-3, with 8 bases aligning to TRBD2. J was trimmed by 2 bases and V by 6 bases; bases with no gene match: 10. The CDR3 sequence is 16 residues long. Per the germline V gene, CDR1 is MNHEY and CDR2 is SMNVEV (reference sequence).

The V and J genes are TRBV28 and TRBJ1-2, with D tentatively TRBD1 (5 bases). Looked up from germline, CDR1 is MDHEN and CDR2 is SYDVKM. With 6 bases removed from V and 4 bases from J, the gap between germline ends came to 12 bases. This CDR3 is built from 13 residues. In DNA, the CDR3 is TGTGCCAGCAGGCGGGACGGACCCTATGGCTACACCTTC. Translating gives CASRRDGPYGYTF.

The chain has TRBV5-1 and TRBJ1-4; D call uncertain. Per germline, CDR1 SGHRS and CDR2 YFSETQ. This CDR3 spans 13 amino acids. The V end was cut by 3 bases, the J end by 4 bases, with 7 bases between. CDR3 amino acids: CASSSTVNEKLFF. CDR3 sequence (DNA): TGCGCCAGCAGCTCGACCGTTAATGAAAAACTGTTTTTT. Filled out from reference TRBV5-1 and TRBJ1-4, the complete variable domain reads KAGVTQTPRYLIKTRGQQVTLSCSPISGHRSVSWYQQTPGQGLQFLFEYFSETQRNKGNFPGRFSGRQFSNSRSEMNVSTLELGDSALYLCASSSTVNEKLFFGSGTQLSVL.

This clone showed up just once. The DNA for the CDR3 is TGCAGCGTTGAACTTTTCACTAATGAGCAGTTCTTC. Protein sequence: CSVELFTNEQFF. This sequence joins TRBV29-1 and TRBJ2-1; D gene ambiguous. Germline loops: CDR1 SQVTM, CDR2 ANQGSEA. V was trimmed by 2 bases and J by 7 bases, leaving 9 bases between them. The CDR3 runs 12 residues.

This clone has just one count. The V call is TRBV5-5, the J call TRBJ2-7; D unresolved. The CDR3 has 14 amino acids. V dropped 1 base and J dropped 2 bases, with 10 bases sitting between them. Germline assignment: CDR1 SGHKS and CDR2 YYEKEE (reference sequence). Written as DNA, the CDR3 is TGTGCCAGCAGCTTGATCCCCTCCGCCTACGAGCAGTACTTC. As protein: CASSLIPSAYEQYF.

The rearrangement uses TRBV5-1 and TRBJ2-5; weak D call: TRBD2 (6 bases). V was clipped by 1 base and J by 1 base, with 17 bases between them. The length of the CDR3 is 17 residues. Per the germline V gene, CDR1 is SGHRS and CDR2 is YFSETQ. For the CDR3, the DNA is TGCGCCAGCAGCTTGCCTCCAACCGGGGGTAGCCAAGAGACCCAGTACTTC. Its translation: CASSLPPTGGSQETQYF.

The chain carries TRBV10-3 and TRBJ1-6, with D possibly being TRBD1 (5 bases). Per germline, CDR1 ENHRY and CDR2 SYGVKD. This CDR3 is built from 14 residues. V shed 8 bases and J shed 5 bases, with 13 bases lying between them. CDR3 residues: CAICPGRDNSPLHF. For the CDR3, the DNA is TGTGCCATCTGTCCGGGACGGGATAATTCACCCCTCCACTTT.

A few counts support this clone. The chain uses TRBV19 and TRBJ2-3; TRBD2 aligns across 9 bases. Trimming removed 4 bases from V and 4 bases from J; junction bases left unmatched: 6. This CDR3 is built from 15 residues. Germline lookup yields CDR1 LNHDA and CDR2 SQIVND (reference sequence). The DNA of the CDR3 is TGTGCCAGTAGTAGGATTAGCGGGGGTTCAGATACGCAGTATTTT. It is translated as CASSRISGGSDTQYF.

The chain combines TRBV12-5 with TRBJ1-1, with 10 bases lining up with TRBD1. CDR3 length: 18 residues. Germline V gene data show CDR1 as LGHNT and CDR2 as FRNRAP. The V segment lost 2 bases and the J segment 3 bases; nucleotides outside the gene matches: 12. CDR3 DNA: TGTGCTAGTGGTTTGTCCCGCCAAACCGGGACAGGGGACACTGAAGCTTTCTTT. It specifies CASGLSRQTGTGDTEAFF.

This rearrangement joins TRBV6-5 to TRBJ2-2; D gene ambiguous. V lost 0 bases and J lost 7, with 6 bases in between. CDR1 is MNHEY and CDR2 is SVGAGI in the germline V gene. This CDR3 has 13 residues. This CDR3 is CASSYSGRGELFF. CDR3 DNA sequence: TGTGCCAGCAGTTACTCTGGCCGCGGGGAGCTGTTTTTT.

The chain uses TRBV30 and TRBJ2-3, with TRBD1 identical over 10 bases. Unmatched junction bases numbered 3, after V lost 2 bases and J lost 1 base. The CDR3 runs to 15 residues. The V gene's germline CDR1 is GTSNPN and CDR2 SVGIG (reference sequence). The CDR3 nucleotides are TGTGCCTGGAGTAGGGGGACAGGGGGCACAGATACGCAGTATTTT. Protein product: CAWSRGTGGTDTQYF.

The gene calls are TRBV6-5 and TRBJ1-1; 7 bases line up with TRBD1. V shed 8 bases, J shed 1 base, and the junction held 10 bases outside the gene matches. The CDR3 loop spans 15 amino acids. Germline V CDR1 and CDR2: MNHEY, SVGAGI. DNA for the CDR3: TGTGCCAGCGGGACAGTCAAGGCCCCGAACACTGAAGCTTTCTTT. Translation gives CASGTVKAPNTEAFF.

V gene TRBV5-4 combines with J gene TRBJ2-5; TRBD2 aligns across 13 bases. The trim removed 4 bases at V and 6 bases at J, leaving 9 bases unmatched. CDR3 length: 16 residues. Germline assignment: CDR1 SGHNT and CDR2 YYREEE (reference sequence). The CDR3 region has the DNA TGTGCCAGCAGCCTCACCGGGACTAGCGGGGTTAAGACCCAGTACTTC. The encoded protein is CASSLTGTSGVKTQYF. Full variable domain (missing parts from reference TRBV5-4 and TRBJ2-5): ETGVTQSPTHLIKTRGQQVTLRCSSQSGHNTVSWYQQALGQGPQFIFQYYREEENGRGNFPPRFSGLQFPNYSSELNVNALELDDSALYLCASSLTGTSGVKTQYFGPGTRLLVL.

CDR3 in amino acids: CASSLDPNYGYTF. Written as DNA, the CDR3 is TGTGCCAGCAGCTTGGATCCTAACTATGGCTACACCTTC. The genes are TRBV5-5 and TRBJ1-2; D uncertain. This CDR3 contains 13 residues. The germline gives CDR1 SGHKS, CDR2 YYEKEE (reference sequence). Deletions cut 0 bases from V and 0 bases from J, with 3 bases between.

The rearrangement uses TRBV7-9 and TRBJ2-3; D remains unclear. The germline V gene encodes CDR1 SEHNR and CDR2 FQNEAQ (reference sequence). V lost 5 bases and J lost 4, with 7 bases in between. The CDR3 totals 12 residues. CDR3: CASSGVADTQYF. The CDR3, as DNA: TGTGCCAGCAGCGGAGTTGCAGATACGCAGTATTTT.

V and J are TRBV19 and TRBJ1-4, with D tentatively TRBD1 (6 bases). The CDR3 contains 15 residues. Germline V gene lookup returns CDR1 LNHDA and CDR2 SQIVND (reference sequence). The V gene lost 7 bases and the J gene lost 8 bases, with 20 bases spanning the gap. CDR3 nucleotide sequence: TGTGCCAGTACCGAAGGGGGGACCCGGAGCGAAAAACTGTTTTTT. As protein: CASTEGGTRSEKLFF.

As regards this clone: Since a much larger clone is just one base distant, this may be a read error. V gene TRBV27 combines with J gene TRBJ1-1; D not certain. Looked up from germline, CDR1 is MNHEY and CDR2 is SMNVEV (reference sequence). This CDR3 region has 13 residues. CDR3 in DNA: TGTGCCAGCAAGGTGGGTGCGAACATTGAAGCTTTCTTT. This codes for CASKVGANIEAFF.

The CDR3 loop is CASSRQVQETQYF. In nucleotides, the CDR3 is TGTGCCAGCTCGCGACAGGTACAAGAGACCCAGTACTTC. V and J are TRBV18 and TRBJ2-5; maybe TRBD1 (6 bases). This CDR3 has 13 amino acids. Germline V lookup: CDR1 KGHSH, CDR2 LQKENI. V lost 6 bases, J lost 2 bases, and 10 bases lay in between.